The present entry profiles one T cell receptor (beta chain) with its context. Its antigen is unknown. These data are taken from a study of T-cell reconstitution after alpha-beta-depleted transplantation in children. Study-wide results and limits: It was newly produced T cells that mostly accounted for T-cell counts and diversity one year after transplant.

The CDR3 spans 17 residues. The V end was cut by 4 bases, the J end by 5 bases, with 20 bases between. Per the germline V gene, CDR1 is KGHSH and CDR2 is LQKENI. Researchers prepared the TCRbeta library using unique molecular identifiers, the study reports. TCRdb reprocessed the PCR reads with MiXCR, giving one entry per CDR3 protein. The table has 500,000 to 650,000 distinct CDR3 sequences, about an eighth seen once. The clonotype was recovered from a female patient aged 2-9 years who had a stem cell transplant for aplastic anemia, so the T cells may come from the graft donor. The gene calls are TRBV18 and TRBJ2-2, with D maybe TRBD1 (6 bases). This specimen was PBMCs, mostly from graft donor cells, taken 180 days after TCRalphabeta/CD19-depleted stem cell transplant. This CDR3 is CASSHSRPAGATGELFF. CDR3 DNA sequence: TGTGCCAGCTCACACTCGAGACCCGCAGGGGCGACCGGGGAGCTGTTTTTT. Together with reference TRBV18 and TRBJ2-2, the CDR3 gives the full variable domain: NAGVMQNPRHLVRRRGQEARLRCSPMKGHSHVYWYRQLPEEGLKFMVYLQKENIIDESGMPKERFSAEFPKEGPSILRIQQVVRGDSAAYFCASSHSRPAGATGELFFGEGSRLTVL.